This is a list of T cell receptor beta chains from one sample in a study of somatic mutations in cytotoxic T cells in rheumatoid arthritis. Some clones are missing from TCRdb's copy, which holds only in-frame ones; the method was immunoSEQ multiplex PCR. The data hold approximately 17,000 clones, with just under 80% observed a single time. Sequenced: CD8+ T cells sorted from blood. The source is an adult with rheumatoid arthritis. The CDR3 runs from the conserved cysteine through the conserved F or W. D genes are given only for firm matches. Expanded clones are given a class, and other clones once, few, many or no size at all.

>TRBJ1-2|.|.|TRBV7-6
TGTGCCAGCAGCTTAGGACTAACTAACTATGGCTACACCTTC
CASSLGLTNYGYTF
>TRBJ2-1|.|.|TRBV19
TGTGCCAGTAGTATTTTCCCCTGGGGCCACAATGAGCAGTTCTTC
CASSIFPWGHNEQFF
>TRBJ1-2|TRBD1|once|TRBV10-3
TGTGCCATCAGTGAGTCCCTGACAGGGACCTATGGCTACACCTTC
CAISESLTGTYGYTF
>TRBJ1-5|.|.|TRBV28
TGTGCCAGCAGTTTGACAAGCCACCTCAATCAGCCCCAGCATTTT
CASSLTSHLNQPQHF
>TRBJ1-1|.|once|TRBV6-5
TGTGCCAGCAGTTACTCGAGTGGAGGGGCCTGGACTGAAGCTTTCTTT
CASSYSSGGAWTEAFF
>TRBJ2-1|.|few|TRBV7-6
TGTGCCAGCAGCTTAGAATCGGCCTACAATGAGCAGTTCTTC
CASSLESAYNEQFF
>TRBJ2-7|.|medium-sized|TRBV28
TGTGCCAGCACTCCCCCCAGGGGAAAGCAGTACTTC
CASTPPRGKQYF
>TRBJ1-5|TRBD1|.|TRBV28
TGTGCCAGCAGTTTAGAGGGGGCGCGGAATCAGCCCCAGCATTTT
CASSLEGARNQPQHF
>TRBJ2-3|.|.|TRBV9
TGTGCCAGCAGCGTATATATAAGTATCTTGGGGCCAGATACGCAGTATTTT
CASSVYISILGPDTQYF
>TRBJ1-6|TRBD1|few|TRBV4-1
TGCGCCAGCAGCCAAGAGGGACAGGAGAATTCACCCCTCCACTTT
CASSQEGQENSPLHF
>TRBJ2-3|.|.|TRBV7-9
TGTGCCAGCAGCTTAGCGGTAAACACAGATACGCAGTATTTT
CASSLAVNTDTQYF